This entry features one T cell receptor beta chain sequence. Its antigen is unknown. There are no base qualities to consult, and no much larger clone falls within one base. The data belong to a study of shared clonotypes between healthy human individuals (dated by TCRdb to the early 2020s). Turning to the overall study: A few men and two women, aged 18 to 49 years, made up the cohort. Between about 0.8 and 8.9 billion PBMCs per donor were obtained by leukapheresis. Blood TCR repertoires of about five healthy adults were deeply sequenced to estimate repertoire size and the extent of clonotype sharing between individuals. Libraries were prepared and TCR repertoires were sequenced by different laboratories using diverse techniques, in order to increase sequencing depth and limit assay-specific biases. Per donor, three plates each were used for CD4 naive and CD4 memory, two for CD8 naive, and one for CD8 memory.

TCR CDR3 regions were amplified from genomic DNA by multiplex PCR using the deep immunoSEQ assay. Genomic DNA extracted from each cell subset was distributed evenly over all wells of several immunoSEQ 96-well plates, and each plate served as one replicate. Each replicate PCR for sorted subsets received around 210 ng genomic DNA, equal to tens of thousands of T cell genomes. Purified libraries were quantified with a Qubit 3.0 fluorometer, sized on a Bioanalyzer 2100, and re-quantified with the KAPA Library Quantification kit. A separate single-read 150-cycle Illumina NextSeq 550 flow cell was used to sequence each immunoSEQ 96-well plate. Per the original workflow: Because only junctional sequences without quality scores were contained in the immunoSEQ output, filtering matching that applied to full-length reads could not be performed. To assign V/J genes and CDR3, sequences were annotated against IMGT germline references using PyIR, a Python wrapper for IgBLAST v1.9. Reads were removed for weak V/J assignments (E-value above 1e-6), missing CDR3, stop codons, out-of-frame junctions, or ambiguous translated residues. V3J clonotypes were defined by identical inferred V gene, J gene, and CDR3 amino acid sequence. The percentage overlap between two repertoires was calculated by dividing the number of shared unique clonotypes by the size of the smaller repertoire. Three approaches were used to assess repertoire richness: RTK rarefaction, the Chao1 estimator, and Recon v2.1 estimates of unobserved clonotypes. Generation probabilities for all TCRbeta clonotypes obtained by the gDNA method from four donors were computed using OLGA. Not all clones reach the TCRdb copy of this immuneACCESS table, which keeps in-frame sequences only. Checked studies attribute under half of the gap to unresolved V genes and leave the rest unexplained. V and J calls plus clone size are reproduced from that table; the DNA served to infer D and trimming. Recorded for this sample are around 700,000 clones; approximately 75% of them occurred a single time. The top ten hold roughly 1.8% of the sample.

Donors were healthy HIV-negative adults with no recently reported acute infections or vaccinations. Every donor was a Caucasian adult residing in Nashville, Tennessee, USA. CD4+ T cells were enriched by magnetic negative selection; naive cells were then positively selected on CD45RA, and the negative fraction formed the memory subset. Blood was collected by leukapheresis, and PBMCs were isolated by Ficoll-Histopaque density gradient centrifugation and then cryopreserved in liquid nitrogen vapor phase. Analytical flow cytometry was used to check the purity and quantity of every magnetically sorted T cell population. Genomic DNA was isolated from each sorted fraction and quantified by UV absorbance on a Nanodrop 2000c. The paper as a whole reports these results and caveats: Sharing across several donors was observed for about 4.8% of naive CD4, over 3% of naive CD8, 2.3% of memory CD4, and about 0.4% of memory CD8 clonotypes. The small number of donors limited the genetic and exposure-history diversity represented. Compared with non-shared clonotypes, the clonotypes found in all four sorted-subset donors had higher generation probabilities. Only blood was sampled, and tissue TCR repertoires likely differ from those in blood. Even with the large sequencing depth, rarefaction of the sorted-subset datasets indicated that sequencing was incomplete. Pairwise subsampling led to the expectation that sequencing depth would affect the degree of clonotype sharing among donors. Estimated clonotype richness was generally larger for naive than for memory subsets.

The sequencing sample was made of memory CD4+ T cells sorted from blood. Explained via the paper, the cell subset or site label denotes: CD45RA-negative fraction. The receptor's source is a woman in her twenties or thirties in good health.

DNA sequence: TGTGCCGGCGGCTCCGGAGCGGGCTACACCTTC. This sequence encodes CAGGSGAGYTF. The chain couples TRBV19 to TRBJ1-2, with the D gene not clear enough to name. The germline V gene (reference sequence) sets CDR1 to LNHDA and CDR2 to SQIVND. From its cysteine to its phenylalanine, the CDR3 spans 11 amino acids. The DNA shown is the 33-base CDR3, in frame from base 1. A distance of 15 bases separates the germline ends of V and J, which lose 11 bases and 8 bases respectively. Full variable domain (CDR3 extended with the reference TRBV19 and TRBJ1-2 proteins): DGGITQSPKYLFRKEGQNVTLSCEQNLNHDAMYWYRQDPGQGLRLIYYSQIVNDFQKGDIAEGYSVSREKKESFPLTVTSAQKNPTAFYLCAGGSGAGYTFGSGTRLTVV.